The 7 T cell receptor beta chains presented below share a single source sample, sequenced in a study of kidney transplant recipient with SARS-CoV-2 infection (dated by TCRdb to the early 2020s). The run used an Illumina MiSeq. In-frame beta chains were kept once TCRdb had trimmed the public reads at Q25 with fastp and called clones with MiXCR. A single entry per CDR3 protein holds the most common genes and DNA from its merged rows. Present in this sample are fewer than 250,000 distinct CDR3 sequences, about 28% of which were seen just once. 7% to 8% of the sample is in the top ten clones. The time point label of this sample denotes: pre-pandemic baseline sample and day 111 after first positive SARS-CoV-2 test. The input for sequencing was a blood sample, taken at baseline and between days 110 and 120 from a kidney transplant recipient. The receptor source for this set is a male patient between 25 and 39 years old who had COVID-19 and was a kidney transplant recipient. A transplant means some T cells may be of graft donor rather than patient origin.

This chain joins TRBV28 and TRBJ2-5, with a weak D call TRBD1 (6 bases). The J call is doubtful: the DNA matches TRBJ2-7 better. The CDR3 covers 12 residues. Germline V CDR1 and CDR2: MDHEN, SYDVKM. The CDR3 loop reads CASPTGIYEQYF. The DNA of the CDR3 is TGTGCCAGCCCAACAGGGATCTACGAGCAGTACTTC.

The rearrangement joins TRBV5-1 to TRBJ2-3; TRBD2 matches at 8 bases. CDR1 and CDR2 from the germline V gene are SGHRS and YFSETQ. The ends lost 2 bases at V and 2 bases at J; junction bases unmatched: 4. This CDR3 comprises 15 residues. This CDR3 is CASSFRGGPTDTQYF. The CDR3 region has the DNA TGCGCCAGCAGCTTTCGCGGGGGGCCCACAGATACGCAGTATTTT.

This clonotype was seen many times. The J gene is TRBJ1-2, the V gene TRBV25-1; unclear D gene. V was clipped by 3 bases and J by 4 bases, with 21 bases between them. This CDR3 comprises 17 residues. The V gene's germline CDR1 is MGHDK and CDR2 SYGVNS. As DNA, the CDR3 is TGTGCCAGCAGTGACTGGTTAGAACTGGGAAAGACCTATGGCTACACCTTC. Protein: CASSDWLELGKTYGYTF.

This clonotype was counted ten times or more. This sequence joins TRBV18 and TRBJ1-5, with 11 bases fitting TRBD1. The CDR3 spans 17 residues. Losses at the gene ends were 4 bases for V and 4 bases for J; bases not matched to a gene: 9. Germline assignment: CDR1 KGHSH and CDR2 LQKENI. The CDR3 DNA is TGTGCCAGCTCACGGACAGGGGGCGAGAGGCCTAATCAGCCCCAGCATTTT. Translated: CASSRTGGERPNQPQHF.

Ten or more counts support this clonotype. V gene TRBV7-4 combines with J gene TRBJ1-2; D is ambiguous. Germline V gene data show CDR1 as SGHVT and CDR2 as SQSDAQ. V was clipped by 5 bases and J by 4 bases, with 23 bases between them. This CDR3 spans 17 amino acids. The DNA for the CDR3 is TGTGCCAGCAGCCGCTGGGATTCAGCTCGAAAGACCTATGGCTACACCTTC. The encoded protein is CASSRWDSARKTYGYTF.

Worth noting for this clonotype: This may be a read error: a much more frequent sequence differs by one nucleotide. The CDR3, as DNA: TGCAGTGCCCCTCGGCTTCGGACAGGGGTCGACTACACCTTC. Its translation is CSAPRLRTGVDYTF. J is TRBJ1-2 and V is TRBV20-1; 9 bases fit TRBD1. Germline V lookup: CDR1 DFQATT, CDR2 SNEGSKA (reference sequence). Germline trimming cut 6 bases from V and 10 bases from J; bases unmatched to any gene: 15. This CDR3 is 14 amino acids long.

This clonotype was picked up many times. The CDR3 DNA sequence: TGTGCCAGCGCTACACAGGGGGCTTTCAATGAGCAGTTCTTC. Translated, it gives CASATQGAFNEQFF. The chain combines TRBV6-2 or TRBV6-3 with TRBJ2-1; TRBD1 matches at 9 bases. The V segment lost 8 bases and the J segment 6 bases; nucleotides outside the gene matches: 8. Germline V gives CDR1 MNHEY, CDR2 SVGEGT. This CDR3 has 14 residues.